This T cell receptor (beta chain) was profiled in a study of T-cell memory formation after mild COVID-19. The study's findings and limits: A second wave expanding day 15 to 37 was CD4+-biased; contracting clones were balanced. Most CD4+ clones that shrank were in CM and EM, while CD8+ ones turned up in EMRA.

In this sample, this clonotype turned up a few times. The antigen is undetermined. 5'RACE primed at constant segments yielded TCR alpha and TCR beta cDNA libraries bearing sample barcodes and UMIs. TCRdb used MiXCR to reprocess the 5' RACE reads, holding one entry per CDR3 protein. The data show hundreds of thousands of distinct CDR3 sequences, around 20% seen once. With 4 bases removed from V and 6 bases from J, the gap between germline ends came to 19 bases. Germline V gene sequence: CDR1 SGDLS, CDR2 YYNGEE. The CDR3 sequence is 15 residues long. Sequencing was done on a sample of PBMCs or a T cell subset sorted from them (not recorded which). This clonotype originated in an adult woman who had mild COVID-19 (a few samples of this study predate the infection). Cell type and time point are not known. The chain uses TRBV9 and TRBJ1-2; D possibly corresponds to TRBD1 (5 bases). CDR3 nucleotides: TGTGCCAGCAGCCCCGAGGGGCGGCCACGGGATGGCTACACCTTC. Translating it yields CASSPEGRPRDGYTF.